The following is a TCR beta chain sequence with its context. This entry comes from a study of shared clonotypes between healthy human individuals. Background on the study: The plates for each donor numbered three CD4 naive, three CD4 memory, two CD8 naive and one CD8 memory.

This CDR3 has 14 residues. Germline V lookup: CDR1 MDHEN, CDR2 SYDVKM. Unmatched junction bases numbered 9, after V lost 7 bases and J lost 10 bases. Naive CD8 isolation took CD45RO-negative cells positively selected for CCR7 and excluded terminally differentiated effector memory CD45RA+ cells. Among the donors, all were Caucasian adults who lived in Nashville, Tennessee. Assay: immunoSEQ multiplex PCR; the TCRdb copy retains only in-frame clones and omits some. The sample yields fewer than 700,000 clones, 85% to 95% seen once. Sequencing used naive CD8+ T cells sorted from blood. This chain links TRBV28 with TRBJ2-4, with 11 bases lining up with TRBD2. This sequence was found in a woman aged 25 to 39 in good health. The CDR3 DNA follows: TGTGCCAGCATTAGCGGGAGGGCCGTAGGAATTCAGTACTTC. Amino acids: CASISGRAVGIQYF. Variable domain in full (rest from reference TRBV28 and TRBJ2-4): DVKVTQSSRYLVKRTGEKVFLECVQDMDHENMFWYRQDPGLGLRLIYFSYDVKMKEKGDIPEGYSVSREKKERFSLILESASTNQTSMYLCASISGRAVGIQYFGAGTRLSVL.